This T cell receptor (beta chain) appears in the sequencing data of a study of Ad26.COV2.S vaccination and SARS-CoV-2 variants (dated by TCRdb to about 2021). The study in broad terms: Vaccine-arm donors came from COV1001, a multicentre, randomized, double-blind, placebo-controlled phase I-IIa trial of Ad26.COV2.S in healthy adults. Blinding of investigators to trial group allocation was maintained during experiments and outcome assessment. Sequencing of the TCRbeta repertoire served to evaluate the specificity and breadth of SARS-CoV-2-reactive T cell receptors following Ad26.COV2.S vaccination. Trial participants were randomized into five groups of five: low-dose or high-dose Ad26.COV2.S given once or twice, or placebo on both occasions. The TCR-sequenced set comprised approximately 30 samples: about 19 Ad26.COV2.S vaccine recipients, 5 placebo recipients and 8 SARS-CoV-2 convalescent individuals. Ad26.COV2.S was administered intramuscularly at a dose of 5x10^10 or 1x10^11 viral particles, either as one shot or as two shots given 56 days apart.

The paper's findings and limits, for the study overall: Comparable non-spike TCR breadth was observed between vaccine and placebo recipients, consistent with only spike being contained in the vaccine. According to the authors, total T cell responses may have been underestimated by the TCR breadth and depth analyses. Compared with placebo recipients, Ad26.COV2.S recipients showed higher spike-specific TCR breadth (P = 0.0014). After vaccination, spike-specific CD8+ and CD4+ T cell responses were reported to show substantial breadth. The study was not powered to compare responses between vaccine doses or regimens.

The immunoSEQ Assay was the method used to sequence TCRbeta CDR3 regions. After extraction, genomic DNA underwent amplification by bias-controlled multiplex PCR, followed by high-throughput sequencing. Processing in the source paper ran as follows. To quantify the absolute abundance of every unique TCRbeta CDR3 region, sequences were collapsed and filtered. T cell fraction was estimated by normalization of TCRbeta template counts to usable DNA, with usable DNA being measured through amplification of reference genes present in all nucleated cells. Repertoire TCRs were annotated as SARS-CoV-2-specific when V gene, CDR3 amino acid sequence and J gene were exactly matched to a known reactive TCR set. The reference SARS-CoV-2 TCR set was obtained from MIRA and was filtered for enrichment in COVID-19-positive ImmuneCODE repertoires, whereby public or cross-reactive TCRs were removed. Using the MIRA antigens, annotated TCRs were further analysed by specific ORF or by position within an ORF. Breadth was defined as the number of annotated unique rearrangements divided by the total number of unique productive rearrangements, and depth was defined as the summed frequency of the annotated unique rearrangements. Two-sided Wilcoxon rank-sum tests were applied when comparing TCR breadth between groups. The immuneACCESS repertoire file appears here via TCRdb, limited to in-frame rearrangements. These files lack a portion of the clones; in checked studies, under half of the deficit traces to unresolved V genes, and the cause of the others is not known. V and J calls and clone size follow that table, whereas D and trimming were derived from the DNA. The table for this sample lists about 350,000 clones; approximately 86% of them were counted only once. The leading ten clones occupy around 10% of the sample.

The germline V gene supplies CDR1 MDHEN and CDR2 SYDVKM. The CDR3 covers 14 residues, taking in both the cysteine and the phenylalanine. The only DNA kept is the CDR3, 42 bases in frame from the first base. Cut back by 7 bases and 4 bases, the V and J ends lie 14 bases apart. The treatment or condition label of this sample denotes: some 20 received Ad26.COV2.S at low or high dose, single or two shots; several received placebo; per-sample allocation not given. For vaccine and placebo recipients, repertoires were sequenced using samples collected on day 63 after the first injection. Between 29 July and 7 August 2020, Cohort 1b enrolled 20 to 30 adults aged 18-55 years at one site in Boston, USA. Ad26.COV2.S consisted of a replication-incompetent adenovirus type 26 vector by which a prefusion-stabilized SARS-CoV-2 spike protein from the original Wuhan strain was expressed. A single count supports this clone. Its antigen is currently not known. No much larger clone is present one base from it, and per-base qualities are unavailable.

Sequenced material: peripheral blood, taken in a trial of Ad26.COV2.S vaccine versus placebo. The TCR comes from a person between 18 and 65 years old who received the Ad26.COV2.S COVID-19 vaccine or a placebo. The sequence is built from TRBV28 and TRBJ1-3, and possibly TRBD1, on 5 matching bases. The CDR3 has the sequence CASIQGNSGNTIYF. The nucleotides are TGTGCCAGCATCCAGGGTAATTCCGGAAACACCATATATTTT.